The 28 T cell receptor beta chains given below trace back to one sample, sequenced in a study of blood T cell repertoires in COVID-19. Profiled with immunoSEQ multiplex PCR; TCRdb holds only in-frame clones, not every one. The sample lists tens of thousands of clones, approximately 83% occurring once. Sequencing input: peripheral blood. These receptors were taken from a woman between 55 and 75 years old with acute or convalescent COVID-19.

The V call is TRBV18, the J call TRBJ1-4, with D possibly being TRBD1 (5 bases). The CDR3 runs 14 residues. V was trimmed by 0 bases and J by 7 bases, leaving 9 bases between them. The germline gives CDR1 KGHSH, CDR2 LQKENI. The CDR3 sequence is CASSPPGAPEKLFF. CDR3 coding DNA: TGTGCCAGCTCACCACCTGGGGCTCCTGAAAAACTGTTTTTT.

The chain has TRBV15 and TRBJ2-7; 7 bases are a match to TRBD1. The length of the CDR3 is 14 residues. Trimming at V came to 0 bases and at J to 6 bases, leaving 5 bases not matched to a gene. Germline V lookup: CDR1 LNHNV, CDR2 YYDKDF (reference sequence). CDR3 residues: CATSRDARTGEQYF. In nucleotides, the CDR3 is TGTGCCACCAGCAGAGATGCCAGGACAGGCGAGCAGTACTTC.

This clone was recorded once. CDR3 region: CASSLEDLRGLHYF. The CDR3 nucleotides are TGCGCCAGCAGCTTGGAAGACCTCAGGGGCCTACACTACTTC. The chain combines TRBV5-1 with TRBJ2-7; possibly TRBD1 for D (6 bases). Germline CDR1 and CDR2: SGHRS and YFSETQ. Trimming took off 0 bases at V and 13 bases at J, with 20 bases between the two ends. CDR3 length equals 14 residues.

The gene calls are TRBV7-9 and TRBJ1-6, with D possibly being TRBD1 (6 bases). Germline V gene lookup returns CDR1 SEHNR and CDR2 FQNEAQ (reference sequence). The V end was cut by 5 bases, the J end by 7 bases, with 9 bases between. This CDR3 contains 13 residues. In DNA, the CDR3 is TGTGCCAGCAGCGAGGGGGGGAATTCACCCCTCCACTTT. Translated, it gives CASSEGGNSPLHF.

This clone was observed many times. This rearrangement joins TRBV12-3 or TRBV12-4 to TRBJ1-5, with D possibly matching TRBD1 (6 bases). V was trimmed by 11 bases and J by 9 bases, leaving 17 bases between them. There are 12 residues in the CDR3. CDR3 amino acids: CAGRRGSGPQHF. The DNA of the CDR3 is TGTGCCGGGAGAAGGGGGTCGGGGCCCCAGCATTTT.

This chain connects TRBV7-3 to TRBJ1-1, with D unclear. The CDR3 consists of 13 residues. V lost 7 bases, J lost 1 base, and 10 bases lay in between. Germline lookup yields CDR1 SGHTA and CDR2 FQGTGA. The CDR3 loop is CASTLEANTEAFF. The CDR3 DNA is TGTGCCAGCACCCTAGAGGCGAACACTGAAGCTTTCTTT.

The chain has TRBV20-1 and TRBJ2-5; 9 bases are a match to TRBD2. J lost 4 bases, V lost 3 bases, and 12 bases had no gene match. The CDR3 covers 16 residues. The germline V gene has CDR1 DFQATT and CDR2 SNEGSKA (reference sequence). CDR3 protein: CSASAFCGGARETQYF. CDR3 nucleotides: TGCAGTGCTAGTGCTTTTTGCGGGGGGGCCCGAGAGACCCAGTACTTC.

The J gene is TRBJ2-3, the V gene TRBV4-2, with TRBD2 matching 10 bases. Trimming cost V 1 base and J 1 base; bases outside gene matches: 2. Germline V gene sequence: CDR1 LGHNA, CDR2 YNFKEQ. The CDR3 contains 16 residues. The CDR3 DNA sequence: TGTGCCAGCAGCCAAGCGCTAGCGGGGGGCACAGATACGCAGTATTTT. Translation gives CASSQALAGGTDTQYF.

As DNA, the CDR3 is TGTGCCAGCAGCCCGCCCGGGACTAGCGGGGACGAGCAGTACTTC. As protein: CASSPPGTSGDEQYF. The chain uses TRBV4-2 and TRBJ2-7; 13 nucleotides match TRBD2. CDR3 length: 15 residues. The V and J ends lost 4 bases and 5 bases, in that order; junction bases with no gene match: 5. Per germline, CDR1 LGHNA and CDR2 YNFKEQ.

A few counts support this clone. The chain combines TRBV4-1 with TRBJ2-1; 14 bases align to TRBD2. With V trimmed by 1 base and J by 6 bases, 11 bases remained unmatched. Germline V lookup: CDR1 MGHRA, CDR2 YSYEKL. The CDR3 covers 19 residues. The CDR3 region is CASSQASTSGGAPGNEQFF. Here the CDR3 DNA reads TGCGCCAGCAGCCAAGCCTCGACTAGCGGGGGGGCGCCGGGCAATGAGCAGTTCTTC.

This rearrangement joins TRBV6-6 to TRBJ2-4; 9 bases are a match to TRBD1. CDR1 is MNHNY, CDR2 SVGAGI, per germline (reference sequence). The CDR3 runs 15 residues. Trimming cost V 4 bases and J 4 bases; bases outside gene matches: 5. CDR3 nucleotides: TGTGCCAGCAGTTTTCAACAGGGGGCGAAAAACATTCAGTACTTC. It translates to CASSFQQGAKNIQYF.

The chain recombines TRBV19 with TRBJ1-5; perhaps TRBD1 as D (5 bases). The germline CDR1 and CDR2 sequences are LNHDA and SQIVND (reference sequence). The CDR3 contains 14 residues. Trimming took 7 bases from V and 0 from J, leaving 10 bases between them. The DNA for the CDR3 is TGTGCCAGTAACCGACAGAATAGCAATCAGCCCCAGCATTTT. Translation gives CASNRQNSNQPQHF.

This clone was seen a single time. This chain joins TRBV5-4 and TRBJ2-7; 8 positions match TRBD2. The ends lost 3 bases at V and 5 bases at J; junction bases unmatched: 4. The V gene's germline CDR1 is SGHNT and CDR2 YYREEE (reference sequence). The CDR3 loop spans 13 amino acids. CDR3 in amino acids: CASSSPAGDEQYF. The CDR3 nucleotides are TGTGCCAGCAGCTCCCCAGCGGGGGACGAGCAGTACTTC.

A note on this clone: This sample includes further DNA sequences coding for the same CDR3. V gene TRBV5-1 combines with J gene TRBJ2-5; 11 nucleotides line up with TRBD2. With V trimmed by 0 bases and J by 2 bases, 3 bases remained unmatched. The germline V gene has CDR1 SGHRS and CDR2 YFSETQ. This CDR3 comprises 16 residues. The CDR3 reads CASSLGLAGGQETQYF. The CDR3 nucleotides are TGCGCCAGCAGCTTGGGGCTAGCGGGGGGTCAAGAGACCCAGTACTTC. Full variable domain (missing parts from reference TRBV5-1 and TRBJ2-5): KAGVTQTPRYLIKTRGQQVTLSCSPISGHRSVSWYQQTPGQGLQFLFEYFSETQRNKGNFPGRFSGRQFSNSRSEMNVSTLELGDSALYLCASSLGLAGGQETQYFGPGTRLLVL.

This clone was found once. This chain uses TRBV28 with TRBJ1-2; TRBD1 matches at 9 bases. Germline V gene lookup returns CDR1 MDHEN and CDR2 SYDVKM. The V segment lost 6 bases and the J segment 4 bases; nucleotides outside the gene matches: 15. The CDR3 contains 17 residues. The CDR3 DNA sequence: TGTGCCAGCAGACTCCGAACGACGCCGGGACAGGGCTATGGCTACACCTTC. Protein product: CASRLRTTPGQGYGYTF.

V gene TRBV10-3 combines with J gene TRBJ1-1, with 7 bases matching TRBD1. Germline V gives CDR1 ENHRY, CDR2 SYGVKD. Germline trimming cut 4 bases from V and 1 base from J; bases unmatched to any gene: 12. This CDR3 spans 17 amino acids. The CDR3 is CAISAADKGQANTEAFF. In DNA, the CDR3 is TGTGCCATCAGTGCGGCGGATAAAGGACAGGCGAACACTGAAGCTTTCTTT.

Here the CDR3 reads CASRQGYSPLHF. The CDR3 region has the DNA TGTGCCAGCAGGCAGGGGTATTCACCCCTCCACTTT. V and J are TRBV6-5 and TRBJ1-6, with D possibly being TRBD1 (6 bases). Germline loops: CDR1 MNHEY, CDR2 SVGAGI. Trimming removed 6 bases at V and 8 bases at J, with 8 bases between. This CDR3 spans 12 amino acids.

This clone has a single count. The CDR3, as DNA: TGTGCCAGCAGCCGGCTAGTAGGCACAGATACGCAGTATTTT. Its translation is CASSRLVGTDTQYF. This chain joins TRBV3-1 (or the pseudogene TRBV3-2) and TRBJ2-3; D unclear. From germline, CDR1 is LGHDT and CDR2 YNNKEL (reference sequence). There are 14 residues in the CDR3. The V end lost 4 bases, the J end lost 1 base, and 9 bases lay between the germline ends.

This chain connects TRBV6-1 to TRBJ1-2, with 9 bases fitting TRBD1. Trimming at V came to 0 bases and at J to 7 bases, leaving 9 bases not matched to a gene. The CDR3 sequence is 16 residues long. CDR1 is MNHNS and CDR2 is SASEGT in the germline V gene. The chain's CDR3 is CASSEAQRTGAPGYTF. CDR3 nucleotides: TGTGCCAGCAGTGAAGCGCAAAGGACAGGGGCTCCTGGCTACACCTTC.

The V gene is TRBV19, the J gene TRBJ1-4; 11 nucleotides align to TRBD1. Losses at the gene ends were 3 bases for V and 8 bases for J; bases not matched to a gene: 8. Per the germline V gene, CDR1 is LNHDA and CDR2 is SQIVND (reference sequence). CDR3 length: 16 amino acids. In DNA, the CDR3 is TGTGCCAGTAGTATGAGGACAGGGGGCGCCGGGGAAAAACTGTTTTTT. It specifies CASSMRTGGAGEKLFF.

V is TRBV6-2 or TRBV6-3 and J is TRBJ2-1, with 10 bases fitting TRBD2. After removal of 2 bases from V and 6 bases from J, the junction contained 16 bases not matched to a gene. CDR3 length: 19 residues. Per the germline V gene, CDR1 is MNHEY and CDR2 is SVGEGT. CDR3 DNA sequence: TGTGCCAGCAGTTACCCTCGGGGAGCGGGGGGGCCGAGGGGCAATGAGCAGTTCTTC. Translation gives CASSYPRGAGGPRGNEQFF.

The chain links TRBV6-2 or TRBV6-3 to TRBJ1-1, with D possibly TRBD1 on 6 matching bases. Trimming left V 2 bases short and J 2 bases short, with 9 bases between. The CDR3 is 14 amino acids. Germline CDR1 MNHEY, CDR2 SVGEGT. CDR3 protein: CASSYAGTNTEAFF. In DNA form, the CDR3 reads TGTGCCAGCAGTTACGCCGGGACAAACACTGAAGCTTTCTTT.

The chain employs TRBV5-1 and TRBJ1-6; 9 positions agree with TRBD1. Germline V CDR1 and CDR2: SGHRS, YFSETQ. V trimming: 5 bases; J trimming: 10 bases; junction bases outside the gene matches: 4. The CDR3 is made up of 13 amino acids. This CDR3 reads CASRGQGGSPLHF. DNA of the CDR3: TGCGCCAGCAGGGGACAGGGTGGGTCACCCCTCCACTTT.

The chain has TRBV7-7 and TRBJ1-3; 9 bases align to TRBD1. V shed 5 bases, J shed 3 bases, and the junction held 5 bases outside the gene matches. The CDR3 runs to 15 residues. CDR1 is SSHAT and CDR2 is FNYEAQ in the germline V gene (reference sequence). The DNA for the CDR3 is TGTGCCAGCAGCGCGGGACAGGGTAATGGAAACACCATATATTTT. Protein product: CASSAGQGNGNTIYF.

This clone was seen only a few times. The chain recombines TRBV11-2 with TRBJ2-1, with 9 bases identical to TRBD2. With 0 bases clipped from V and 10 bases from J, the junction kept 7 bases outside the gene matches. The CDR3 has 15 residues. CDR1 and CDR2 from the germline V gene are SGHAT and FQNNGV. The CDR3 DNA reads as TGTGCCAGCAGCTTAGAGGCGGGGGGGCCGAGCGAGCAGTTCTTC. Translating it yields CASSLEAGGPSEQFF.

This chain uses TRBV10-2 with TRBJ2-5; 11 positions agree with TRBD1. Germline loops: CDR1 WSHSY, CDR2 SAAADI. Trimming took 2 bases from V and 2 from J; bases not matched to a gene: 1. The CDR3 covers 15 residues. CDR3 region: CASSEGDRGQETQYF. CDR3 in DNA: TGCGCCAGCAGTGAGGGGGACAGGGGGCAAGAGACCCAGTACTTC.

This clone turned up a few times. This rearrangement joins TRBV3-1 (or the pseudogene TRBV3-2) to TRBJ1-2; TRBD1 matches 7 bases. J gave up 3 bases and V 2 bases, and 3 bases lay outside the gene matches. The germline CDR1 and CDR2 sequences are LGHDT and YNNKEL (reference sequence). The CDR3 totals 14 residues. The CDR3 DNA is TGTGCCAGCAGCCAACCTGACAGGGACTATGGCTACACCTTC. Translation: CASSQPDRDYGYTF.

This chain uses TRBV9 with TRBJ2-1; 8 positions agree with TRBD2. The germline V gene encodes CDR1 SGDLS and CDR2 YYNGEE. The V and J ends lost 2 bases and 5 bases, in that order; junction bases with no gene match: 9. The CDR3 has 16 residues. The CDR3 here is CASSVGGAGVNNEQFF. The CDR3 DNA follows: TGTGCCAGCAGCGTTGGAGGAGCGGGGGTGAACAATGAGCAGTTCTTC.